The 30 T cell receptor beta chains presented below share a single source sample, sequenced in a study of Ad26.COV2.S vaccination and SARS-CoV-2 variants. Treatment given: roughly 20 received Ad26.COV2.S at low or high dose, single or two shots; about 5 received placebo; per-sample allocation not given. The samples were gathered on day 63 after the first injection of vaccine or placebo. Profiled with immunoSEQ multiplex PCR; TCRdb holds only in-frame clones, not every one. The sample contains about 440,000 clones, roughly 91% of which appear only once. This material consisted of peripheral blood, taken in a trial of Ad26.COV2.S vaccine versus placebo. The receptors derive from a person between 18 and 60 years old who received the Ad26.COV2.S COVID-19 vaccine or a placebo.

V is TRBV19 and J is TRBJ1-2, with TRBD1 as a possible D gene (6 bases). Trimming took 8 bases from V and 7 from J, leaving 17 bases between them. Per germline, CDR1 LNHDA and CDR2 SQIVND (reference sequence). CDR3 length: 13 residues. CDR3 in DNA: TGTGCCAGTGATCCGGCTCAGGGGTTTGGCTACACCTTC. Its protein is CASDPAQGFGYTF.

The V call is TRBV18, the J call TRBJ2-2; tentative D call: TRBD2 (5 bases). The CDR3 runs 17 residues. The V end was cut by 1 base, the J end by 4 bases, with 16 bases between. The germline gives CDR1 KGHSH, CDR2 LQKENI. The CDR3 here is CASSPRSGSRGTGELFF. CDR3 coding DNA: TGTGCCAGCTCACCACGGAGCGGCAGTAGAGGCACCGGGGAGCTGTTTTTT.

The rearrangement joins TRBV6-5 to TRBJ1-2; no reliable D call. Germline V gene data show CDR1 as MNHEY and CDR2 as SVGAGI. The CDR3 is 15 amino acids. The germline V and J ends were trimmed by 5 bases and 1 base, with 14 bases remaining between them. The CDR3 DNA reads TGTGCCAGCAGTCATGTGGGCCGAGGTAACTATGGCTACACCTTC. Amino acid sequence: CASSHVGRGNYGYTF.

This clone was detected once. The rearrangement joins TRBV24-1 to TRBJ2-2; D is unresolved. Germline-derived CDR1 and CDR2 are KGHDR and SFDVKD. The length of the CDR3 is 16 residues. V lost 2 bases and J lost 7, with 16 bases in between. The CDR3 sequence: CATSDSFRAIGGELFF. CDR3 in DNA: TGTGCCACCAGTGATTCCTTCCGGGCCATTGGCGGGGAGCTGTTTTTT.

V and J are TRBV6-4 and TRBJ2-1; 8 nucleotides match TRBD2. After removal of 0 bases from V and 6 bases from J, the junction contained 10 bases not matched to a gene. Germline V gives CDR1 MRHNA, CDR2 SNTAGT. The CDR3 runs to 17 residues. The DNA of the CDR3 is TGTGCCAGCAGTGACTCGACGGAGGGTAGCGGGGTCAATGAGCAGTTCTTC. Translated: CASSDSTEGSGVNEQFF.

The gene calls are TRBV6-5 and TRBJ2-4, with 12 bases that match TRBD2. CDR3 length equals 15 residues. Trimming took 6 bases from V and 5 from J; bases not matched to a gene: 5. The germline CDR1 and CDR2 sequences are MNHEY and SVGAGI. CDR3 amino acids: CASRKTSGSENIQYF. The CDR3 DNA reads TGTGCCAGCAGAAAGACTAGCGGGAGTGAAAACATTCAGTACTTC.

The rearrangement joins TRBV6-1 to TRBJ2-1; 7 positions agree with TRBD2. CDR3 length: 16 residues. V lost 2 bases to trimming and J lost 4 bases; unmatched junction nucleotides: 8. The V gene's germline CDR1 is MNHNS and CDR2 SASEGT. The CDR3 sequence: CASSETRASGYNEQFF. In DNA, the CDR3 is TGTGCCAGCAGTGAAACCAGGGCTAGCGGTTACAATGAGCAGTTCTTC.

The V call is TRBV29-1, the J call TRBJ2-5; D remains unclear. Germline CDR1 reads SQVTM; CDR2 reads ANQGSEA. The CDR3 is 12 residues long. Trimming stripped 6 bases from V and 6 bases from J, with 14 bases between. The CDR3 spells CSVHHTVKTQYF. For the CDR3, the DNA is TGCAGCGTCCACCATACGGTTAAGACCCAGTACTTC.

J is TRBJ2-5 and V is TRBV3-1 (or the pseudogene TRBV3-2); possible D gene TRBD2, 5 bases. Germline CDR1 and CDR2: LGHDT and YNNKEL (reference sequence). Trimming stripped 6 bases from V and 7 bases from J, with 12 bases between. This CDR3 region has 12 residues. The DNA for the CDR3 is TGTGCCAGCAGACGGGATGAGGGGACCCAGTACTTC. As protein: CASRRDEGTQYF.

CDR3 DNA sequence: TGTGCCAGCAGCTCTCGGACGGAGAACACCGGGGAGCTGTTTTTT. The encoded protein is CASSSRTENTGELFF. V and J are TRBV11-2 and TRBJ2-2; no clear D gene. The CDR3 extends over 15 amino acids. In germline, CDR1 is SGHAT, CDR2 FQNNGV. With 4 bases removed from V and 1 base from J, the gap between germline ends came to 10 bases.

The chain combines TRBV28 with TRBJ2-3, with D possibly TRBD2 on 5 matching bases. Germline-derived CDR1 and CDR2 are MDHEN and SYDVKM. This CDR3 has 15 residues. The V end was cut by 3 bases, the J end by 4 bases, with 14 bases between. The CDR3 spells CASSFPEGRPDTQYF. The CDR3 DNA reads as TGTGCCAGCAGTTTCCCCGAGGGCCGCCCAGATACGCAGTATTTT.

The V and J genes are TRBV7-9 and TRBJ2-1; 11 bases fit TRBD2. V was pared by 7 bases and J by 2 bases, with 1 base of the junction left unmatched. Germline V gene lookup returns CDR1 SEHNR and CDR2 FQNEAQ (reference sequence). This CDR3 spans 14 amino acids. The chain's CDR3 is CASISGRAYNEQFF. CDR3 bases: TGTGCCAGCATTAGCGGGAGGGCCTACAATGAGCAGTTCTTC. Complete variable domain (other parts from reference TRBV7-9 and TRBJ2-1): DTGVSQNPRHKITKRGQNVTFRCDPISEHNRLYWYRQTLGQGPEFLTYFQNEAQLEKSRLLSDRFSAERPKGSFSTLEIQRTEQGDSAMYLCASISGRAYNEQFFGPGTRLTVL.

The chain carries TRBV18 and TRBJ2-3; tentative D call: TRBD2 (5 bases). The CDR3 loop spans 13 amino acids. The V gene's germline CDR1 is KGHSH and CDR2 LQKENI. V lost 4 bases, J lost 5 bases, and 10 bases lay in between. CDR3 sequence reads: CASSQRTQDTQYF. Written as DNA, the CDR3 is TGTGCCAGCTCACAACGGACTCAAGATACGCAGTATTTT.

The V gene is TRBV7-9, the J gene TRBJ2-7; possible D gene TRBD1, 5 bases. The CDR3 is 12 amino acids. CDR1 and CDR2 (germline): SEHNR, FQNEAQ (reference sequence). Trimming left V 7 bases short and J 5 bases short, with 12 bases between. The CDR3, as DNA: TGTGCCAGCATGCTTGGGGCAGACGAGCAGTACTTC. Protein: CASMLGADEQYF. The entire variable domain, with the rest obtained from reference TRBV7-9 and TRBJ2-7, is as follows: DTGVSQNPRHKITKRGQNVTFRCDPISEHNRLYWYRQTLGQGPEFLTYFQNEAQLEKSRLLSDRFSAERPKGSFSTLEIQRTEQGDSAMYLCASMLGADEQYFGPGTRLTVT.

V and J are TRBV15 and TRBJ2-7; 9 nucleotides line up with TRBD1. J was trimmed by 4 bases and V by 0 bases; bases with no gene match: 10. This CDR3 has 17 residues. The germline gives CDR1 LNHNV, CDR2 YYDKDF (reference sequence). The CDR3 DNA reads TGTGCCACCAGCAGAGATTTAGGGGTGGGACAGGGTTACGAGCAGTACTTC. Protein product: CATSRDLGVGQGYEQYF.

On this clone itself: Other DNA variants within this sample encode the same CDR3. The chain uses TRBV28 and TRBJ2-7; 7 bases agree with TRBD1. The CDR3 spans 14 residues. Trimming took 3 bases from V and 0 from J; bases not matched to a gene: 2. The V gene's germline CDR1 is MDHEN and CDR2 SYDVKM. CDR3 nucleotide sequence: TGTGCCAGCAGTTTGACAGGGAACTCCTACGAGCAGTACTTC. It is translated as CASSLTGNSYEQYF.

This chain links TRBV2 with TRBJ2-2, with 10 nucleotides matching TRBD1. This CDR3 has 15 amino acids. From germline, CDR1 is SNHLY and CDR2 FYNNEI. Unmatched junction bases numbered 5, after V lost 5 bases and J lost 5 bases. CDR3 amino acids: CASSPRTGGTGELFF. As DNA, the CDR3 is TGTGCCAGCAGTCCCAGGACAGGGGGAACCGGGGAGCTGTTTTTT.

The chain uses TRBV7-9 and TRBJ2-7; 9 bases line up with TRBD1. In germline, CDR1 is SEHNR, CDR2 FQNEAQ (reference sequence). This CDR3 comprises 14 residues. Trimming removed 5 bases from V and 3 bases from J; junction bases left unmatched: 5. The CDR3 sequence is CASSLKGQGYEQYF. CDR3 nucleotides: TGTGCCAGCAGCCTGAAGGGACAGGGCTACGAGCAGTACTTC.

This clone was detected only once. The chain carries TRBV12-3 or TRBV12-4 and TRBJ2-3, with no clear D. The CDR3 runs 13 residues. Trimming left V 5 bases short and J 7 bases short, with 13 bases between. The CDR3 loop is CASSPGVGYTQYF. The CDR3 DNA follows: TGTGCCAGCAGTCCAGGTGTGGGGTATACGCAGTATTTT.

V is TRBV28 and J is TRBJ2-7, with TRBD1 identical over 9 bases. This CDR3 contains 12 residues. Looked up from germline, CDR1 is MDHEN and CDR2 is SYDVKM. V shed 6 bases, J shed 11 bases, and the junction held 8 bases outside the gene matches. In DNA, the CDR3 is TGTGCCAGCAGACGACAGGGGGACAAGGAGTACTTC. The encoded protein is CASRRQGDKEYF.

This clone was observed a few times. The chain joins TRBV19 to TRBJ1-2; the D gene is possibly TRBD1 (6 bases). CDR3 length: 13 residues. Trimming shortened V by 7 bases and J by 0 bases, and 9 bases separated the two germline ends. Germline-derived CDR1 and CDR2 are LNHDA and SQIVND (reference sequence). The CDR3 bases are TGTGCCAGTAAGGACAGCCCTAACTATGGCTACACCTTC. Amino acid sequence: CASKDSPNYGYTF.

This clone was seen just once. The chain links TRBV4-1 to TRBJ1-1, with D uncertain. V was clipped by 1 base and J by 0 bases, with 9 bases between them. This CDR3 region has 15 residues. CDR1 is MGHRA, CDR2 YSYEKL, per germline. The CDR3 region has the DNA TGCGCCAGCAGCCAAGCACCGCTCATGAACACTGAAGCTTTCTTT. Translating gives CASSQAPLMNTEAFF.

The gene calls are TRBV18 and TRBJ2-3; D is undetermined. Trimming left V 3 bases short and J 0 bases short, with 10 bases between. Germline loops: CDR1 KGHSH, CDR2 LQKENI. CDR3 length: 15 amino acids. The CDR3 DNA follows: TGTGCCAGCTCACCGGTCGACGCTAGCACAGATACGCAGTATTTT. It encodes CASSPVDASTDTQYF.

This sequence joins TRBV5-8 and TRBJ2-4; 8 bases are a match to TRBD1. This CDR3 is 15 amino acids long. CDR1 is SGHTS and CDR2 is YDEGEE in the germline V gene. J was trimmed by 3 bases and V by 6 bases; bases with no gene match: 8. CDR3 residues: CASTRQGSGKNIQYF. CDR3 nucleotides: TGTGCCAGCACCCGACAGGGGTCCGGCAAAAACATTCAGTACTTC. The full variable domain, its missing parts supplied by reference TRBV5-8 and TRBJ2-4, is EAGVTQSPTHLIKTRGQQATLRCSPISGHTSVYWYQQALGLGLQFLLWYDEGEERNRGNFPPRFSGRQFPNYSSELNVNALELEDSALYLCASTRQGSGKNIQYFGAGTRLSVL.

The rearrangement joins TRBV4-1 to TRBJ2-7; D is unresolved. The CDR3 consists of 13 residues. The V end lost 2 bases, the J end lost 5 bases, and 10 bases lay between the germline ends. CDR1 and CDR2 from the germline V gene are MGHRA and YSYEKL. The CDR3, as DNA: TGCGCCAGCAGCCAACCGGGTGTGGACGAGCAGTACTTC. Protein product: CASSQPGVDEQYF.

V is TRBV2 and J is TRBJ2-1, with 7 bases that match TRBD2. Germline V gene lookup returns CDR1 SNHLY and CDR2 FYNNEI. CDR3 length: 15 residues. V shed 3 bases and J 7 bases; nucleotides not matched to a gene: 9. The CDR3 sequence is CASSDVAGIPNEQFF. DNA of the CDR3: TGTGCCAGCAGTGACGTAGCGGGTATTCCAAATGAGCAGTTCTTC.

The rearrangement joins TRBV4-1 to TRBJ1-2; 7 bases are shared with TRBD1. Germline assignment: CDR1 MGHRA and CDR2 YSYEKL. V lost 0 bases and J lost 1; bases outside the gene matches: 2. The CDR3 has 15 amino acids. The CDR3 reads CASSQDGQDNYGYTF. The CDR3 DNA is TGCGCCAGCAGCCAAGACGGACAGGATAACTATGGCTACACCTTC.

This clone appeared a single time. V is TRBV9 and J is TRBJ2-1, with 12 bases matching TRBD2. Germline CDR1 is SGDLS and CDR2 is YYNGEE. This CDR3 is 19 amino acids long. V shed 4 bases and J 2 bases; nucleotides not matched to a gene: 13. For the CDR3, the DNA is TGTGCCAGCAGCCCACGACTAGCGGGAGACGTCTGGGCCTACAATGAGCAGTTCTTC. Amino acid sequence: CASSPRLAGDVWAYNEQFF.

CDR3 residues: CSVESGGYGYTF. CDR3 nucleotides: TGCAGCGTTGAATCCGGAGGGTACGGCTACACCTTC. The chain is built from TRBV29-1 and TRBJ1-2; D is undetermined. The CDR3 extends over 12 amino acids. Trimming took 2 bases from V and 8 from J, leaving 12 bases between them. The V gene's germline CDR1 is SQVTM and CDR2 ANQGSEA. The full variable domain, completed using reference TRBV29-1 and TRBJ1-2, is SAVISQKPSRDICQRGTSLTIQCQVDSQVTMMFWYRQQPGQSLTLIATANQGSEATYESGFVIDKFPISRPNLTFSTLTVSNMSPEDSSIYLCSVESGGYGYTFGSGTRLTVV.

This clone was counted once. This chain links TRBV4-1 with TRBJ2-5; D not resolved. This CDR3 comprises 11 residues. V lost 4 bases to trimming and J lost 5 bases, with 5 bases between them. Germline values: CDR1 MGHRA, CDR2 YSYEKL. CDR3 region: CASSLGETQYF. The CDR3 DNA is TGCGCCAGCAGCCTCGGGGAGACCCAGTACTTC.